This T cell receptor beta chain is drawn from a study of vaccination effects on CD4 cells after COVID-19. In the study overall: Sequencing was preceded by expansion of antigen-specific CD4+ T cells with viral peptide pools in the ViraFEST assay. PBMC were cultured at under 2.5 million per well with 9.5 to 10 IU/ml IL-2 and 8 to 10 ug/ml peptides. Study-wide points: In the late period after vaccination, infection- and vaccine-induced clones contracted markedly. The study dataset contains few convalescent patients and includes no early post-infection timepoints.

As for this clone: Antigen specificity is unknown.

When 10 to 11 days of culture had elapsed, CD4+ T cells were isolated. Two-dose vaccination with either BNT162b2 or mRNA-1273 was given to the participants. Data came from immunoSEQ multiplex PCR; TCRdb stores just in-frame clones and leaves some out. The table lists 66,000 or so clones, around 70% of them singletons. The V end was cut by 8 bases, the J end by 9 bases, with 14 bases between. Looked up from germline, CDR1 is SGHDN and CDR2 is FVKESK. The CDR3 has 13 amino acids. The specimen was CD4+ T cells from PBMCs cultured without peptide, collected after COVID-19 vaccination. This receptor was obtained from a human donor who received a COVID-19 vaccine. The rearrangement links TRBV14 to TRBJ1-6; the D is unclear. CDR3 sequence: CASGPFEGSPLHF. CDR3 in DNA: TGTGCCAGCGGCCCGTTCGAGGGTTCACCCCTCCACTTT.